One and the same sample provided the 7 T cell receptor beta chains below, sequenced in a study of T cell responses to AZD1222 COVID-19 vaccine. Method: immunoSEQ multiplex PCR; TCRdb's copy keeps in-frame clones and lacks some. Found here are around 100,000 clones, more than 70% of them singletons; the top ten hold 4% to 4.5%. The starting material was peripheral blood, obtained on day 0 of MenACWY control vaccination. The receptor set was obtained from an adult in good health.

The chain employs TRBV28 and TRBJ2-3, with 9 positions matching TRBD1. The trim removed 8 bases at V and 0 bases at J, leaving 9 bases unmatched. Germline loops: CDR1 MDHEN, CDR2 SYDVKM. The CDR3 length is 16 residues. CDR3 bases: TGTGCCAGCGGATTCGGGACAGGGATTAGCACAGATACGCAGTATTTT. Translation: CASGFGTGISTDTQYF.

The rearrangement links TRBV5-8 to TRBJ2-6; D call uncertain. V lost 4 bases, J lost 2 bases, and 10 bases lay in between. Germline-derived CDR1 and CDR2 are SGHTS and YDEGEE. This CDR3 is built from 15 residues. In DNA form, the CDR3 reads TGTGCCAGCAGCCCCGACCTTCCTGGGGCCAACGTCCTGACTTTC. This translates into CASSPDLPGANVLTF.

The chain employs TRBV9 and TRBJ1-5; 8 positions match TRBD1. The CDR3 has 15 residues. The V segment lost 2 bases and the J segment 0 bases; nucleotides outside the gene matches: 1. The germline CDR1 and CDR2 sequences are SGDLS and YYNGEE. CDR3 residues: CASSVGQASNQPQHF. The DNA for the CDR3 is TGTGCCAGCAGCGTGGGACAGGCTAGCAATCAGCCCCAGCATTTT.

V usage is TRBV6-5 and J usage is TRBJ1-1, with 9 bases fitting TRBD1. The length of the CDR3 is 16 residues. V shed 0 bases, J shed 6 bases, and the junction held 8 bases outside the gene matches. The V gene's germline CDR1 is MNHEY and CDR2 SVGAGI. For the CDR3, the DNA is TGTGCCAGCAGTTACTCCGTGACAGGGGGAGGCTCTGAAGCTTTCTTT. The encoded protein is CASSYSVTGGGSEAFF.

This chain links TRBV7-2 with TRBJ1-2, with D hard to call. The V end lost 5 bases, the J end lost 5 bases, and 21 bases lay between the germline ends. This CDR3 is 16 amino acids long. Germline CDR1 SGHTA, CDR2 FQGNSA. The CDR3, as DNA: TGTGCCAGCAGCGCGACCCCAGCGGACGGAGGGTATGGCTACACCTTC. This gives the protein CASSATPADGGYGYTF.

The chain carries TRBV28 and TRBJ2-7, with a possible D match to TRBD1 (6 bases). Germline CDR1 is MDHEN and CDR2 is SYDVKM. The CDR3 covers 13 residues. V gave up 8 bases and J gave up 2 bases, with 13 bases separating them. The CDR3 reads CASGKRDTYEQYF. In DNA form, the CDR3 reads TGTGCCAGCGGGAAACGGGACACCTACGAGCAGTACTTC.

The chain links TRBV6-5 to TRBJ1-1; D gene ambiguous. The germline CDR1 and CDR2 sequences are MNHEY and SVGAGI. V lost 4 bases, J lost 5 bases, and 11 bases lay in between. The CDR3 sequence is 13 residues long. The CDR3 spells CASSSQRETEAFF. In DNA, the CDR3 is TGTGCCAGCAGTTCCCAGCGAGAGACTGAAGCTTTCTTT.